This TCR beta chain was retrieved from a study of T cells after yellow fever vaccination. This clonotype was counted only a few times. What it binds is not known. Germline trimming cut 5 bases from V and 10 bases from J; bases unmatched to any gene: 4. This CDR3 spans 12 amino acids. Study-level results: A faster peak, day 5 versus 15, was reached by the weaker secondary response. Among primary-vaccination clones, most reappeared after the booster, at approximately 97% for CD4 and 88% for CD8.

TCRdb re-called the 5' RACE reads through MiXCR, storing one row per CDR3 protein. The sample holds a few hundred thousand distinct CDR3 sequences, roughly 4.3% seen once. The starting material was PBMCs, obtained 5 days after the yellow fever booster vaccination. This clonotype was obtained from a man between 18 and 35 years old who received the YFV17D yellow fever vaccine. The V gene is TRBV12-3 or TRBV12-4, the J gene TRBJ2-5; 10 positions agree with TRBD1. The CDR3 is CASSGTGEIQYF. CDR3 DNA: TGTGCCAGCAGTGGGACAGGGGAAATCCAGTACTTC.